The T cell receptor beta chain under discussion was sequenced for a study of blood T cell repertoires in COVID-19. Study-level information: Specimens from acute and convalescent COVID-19 originated in the United States, Italy and Spain.

How the authors handled the data: By means of reference gene primer amplification, nucleated cell counts were estimated. Assay: immunoSEQ multiplex PCR; the TCRdb copy retains only in-frame clones and omits some. V and J calls and clone size are those listed in that table; D and trimming were worked out from the DNA. Of around 170,000 clones in the sample, about 88% are singletons; the top ten hold roughly 9%. Per germline, CDR1 SGDLS and CDR2 YYNGEE. Trimming removed 9 bases from V and 5 bases from J, with 12 bases in between. CDR3 size: 11 residues. The sequence was collected from a young woman who had recovered from COVID-19. The sample was PBMCs or T cells enriched from blood (not recorded which). This chain connects TRBV9 to TRBJ2-7; D ambiguous. The CDR3 DNA reads TGTGCCAACTACCCCCTCAACGAGCAGTACTTC. This sequence encodes CANYPLNEQYF.